This TCR beta chain is from a study of T cells in Graves' hyperthyroidism and ophthalmopathy. With respect to this clonotype: Antigen: not known.

Per germline, CDR1 LGHNA and CDR2 YSLEER. V gave up 3 bases and J gave up 1 base; unmatched junction bases: 2. This CDR3 has 15 amino acids. Overall study results and limits: Peripheral blood also featured most of the thyroid clonotypes expanded above 0.001.

TCR beta CDR3 regions were amplified from RNA. The primer set for the first-round RT-PCR of the TCR CDR3 was HTBI. TCRdb independently ran MiXCR on the multiplex PCR reads; one entry per CDR3 protein. The table records nearly 750,000 distinct CDR3 sequences, under 45% of them present only once. Stable Graves' hyperthyroidism meant no ophthalmopathy progression within 18 months. The chain couples TRBV4-3 to TRBJ2-2, with 7 bases lining up with TRBD1. This receptor was identified in a woman aged 40 to 50 with Graves' hyperthyroidism. Sequencing input: blood. CDR3 in DNA: TGCGCCAGCAGCCAGGGACAGCTGAACACCGGGGAGCTGTTTTTT. Translated: CASSQGQLNTGELFF.